The present T cell receptor (beta chain) was sequenced within a study of vaccination and CD4 T cells after COVID-19. Study-wide background: Two of the convalescents were Hispanic, and convalescents were six males and four females.

This clonotype was seen more than once but under ten times. Its cognate antigen is unknown. As for time point: late sampling 161 to 241 days after vaccination in three convalescent patients. Treatment described: approximately 9-day PBMC culture with coronavirus spike peptide pools or control peptides (ViraFEST assay). Scientists ran DNA taken from cultured CD4+ T cells through the Oncomine TCR Beta short-read assay for sequencing. Genomic DNA from cultured CD4+ T cells was extracted. TCRdb re-analysed the PCR reads in MiXCR, keeping a single row per CDR3 protein. The top ten hold around an eighth of the sample, which has more than 20,000 distinct CDR3 sequences, about 46% seen once. This sequence was found in a human donor who had recovered from COVID-19. The sequencing here drew on CD4+ T cells from blood, cultured in vitro, taken about 7 months after SARS-CoV-2 vaccination.

The CDR3 sequence: CASSFYRVGGGYTF. CDR3 bases: TGTGCCAGCAGCTTTTACAGGGTAGGAGGTGGCTACACCTTC. The chain is built from TRBV7-2 and TRBJ1-2; weak D call: TRBD1 (6 bases). V was pared by 3 bases and J by 7 bases, with 15 bases between. The CDR3 covers 14 residues. Germline CDR1 reads SGHTA; CDR2 reads FQGNSA.